This T cell receptor beta chain was sequenced in a study of blood T cell repertoires in COVID-19. Study overall: The analysed material was cDNA or gDNA that came from T cells, B-cell-depleted T cells, or PBMCs.

Adults between roughly 18 and 95 years of age took part from 20 to 25 US areas. The V segment lost 2 bases and the J segment 2 bases; nucleotides outside the gene matches: 3. The CDR3 has 14 amino acids. Germline CDR1 reads SEHNR; CDR2 reads FQNEAQ (reference sequence). Authors' analysis steps: Amplification with reference gene primers provided the estimates of nucleated cell counts. Assay: immunoSEQ multiplex PCR; the TCRdb copy retains only in-frame clones and omits some. The V and J calls and clone size were taken over from that table, and D and trimming were inferred from the DNA. Among some 170,000 clones listed, roughly 87% were seen once.

This chain connects TRBV7-9 to TRBJ2-7, with 7 bases identical to TRBD1. This TCR was sampled from a human donor with acute COVID-19. The donor label of this sample is uncertain. Source material: PBMCs or T cells enriched from blood (not recorded which). The CDR3 sequence is CASSLRTGPYEQYF. The CDR3 DNA reads TGTGCCAGCAGCTTACGGACAGGCCCCTACGAGCAGTACTTC.